Below, 31 T cell receptor beta chains from the same sample are listed, as sequenced in a study of identical twins. MiXCR was run by TCRdb on the 5' RACE reads, yielding one entry per CDR3 protein. Among about 890,000 distinct CDR3 sequences listed, around an eighth were seen once. These same records also appear under a second study, on yellow fever vaccine responses in identical twins.

What was sequenced was PBMCs. These receptors all come from a woman aged 18-30 years in good health.

This chain uses TRBV20-1 with TRBJ2-1; 8 bases match TRBD1. Per germline, CDR1 DFQATT and CDR2 SNEGSKA (reference sequence). This CDR3 spans 12 amino acids. The V and J ends lost 2 bases and 10 bases, in that order; junction bases with no gene match: 4. CDR3 amino acids: CSARLQGDEQFF. DNA for the CDR3: TGCAGTGCTAGACTACAGGGGGACGAGCAGTTCTTC.

This clonotype was found many times. This chain links TRBV5-1 with TRBJ2-3, with D possibly TRBD2 on 6 matching bases. Germline CDR1 and CDR2: SGHRS and YFSETQ. V shed 3 bases and J shed 1 base, with 6 bases lying between them. The CDR3 contains 13 residues. The CDR3 DNA is TGCGCCAGCAGCTCGGGGGGCACAGATACGCAGTATTTT. Amino acid sequence: CASSSGGTDTQYF.

This sequence joins TRBV12-3 or TRBV12-4 and TRBJ1-5, with a weak D call TRBD1 (5 bases). The CDR3 runs to 16 residues. V was shortened by 3 bases and J by 5 bases, with 17 bases between the two germline ends. CDR3 in DNA: TGTGCCAGCAGTTTTTTTCGTTTCAGGGATCATCAGCCCCAGCATTTT. It translates to CASSFFRFRDHQPQHF.

This clonotype was counted at least ten times. V and J are TRBV20-1 and TRBJ1-2; D is ambiguous. Germline V lookup: CDR1 DFQATT, CDR2 SNEGSKA (reference sequence). Trimming left V 1 base short and J 2 bases short, with 5 bases between. This CDR3 is 12 amino acids long. DNA of the CDR3: TGCAGTGCTAGAGGAGGAAACTATGGCTACACCTTC. The encoded protein is CSARGGNYGYTF.

This clonotype has at least ten counts. The chain links TRBV5-1 to TRBJ1-1; D gene ambiguous. V lost 0 bases and J 3 bases, leaving 9 bases between the germline ends. The CDR3 length is 14 residues. Germline lookup yields CDR1 SGHRS and CDR2 YFSETQ. The CDR3 coding sequence is TGCGCCAGCAGCTTGGAAGAGGGTCACACTGAAGCTTTCTTT. This translates into CASSLEEGHTEAFF. The full variable domain, rest sourced from reference TRBV5-1 and TRBJ1-1, is KAGVTQTPRYLIKTRGQQVTLSCSPISGHRSVSWYQQTPGQGLQFLFEYFSETQRNKGNFPGRFSGRQFSNSRSEMNVSTLELGDSALYLCASSLEEGHTEAFFGQGTRLTVV.

This clonotype was picked up a small number of times. V gene TRBV20-1 combines with J gene TRBJ2-1; D is uncertain. V was pared by 3 bases and J by 0 bases, with 12 bases between. Per germline, CDR1 DFQATT and CDR2 SNEGSKA (reference sequence). The CDR3 is 15 amino acids. The CDR3 DNA reads TGCAGTGCTAGGCCGAGGATCAGCTCCTACAATGAGCAGTTCTTC. Translation gives CSARPRISSYNEQFF.

This CDR3 reads CASSALAGGPYEQYF. In nucleotides, the CDR3 is TGTGCCAGCAGCGCCCTAGCGGGAGGGCCGTACGAGCAGTACTTC. The rearrangement uses TRBV9 and TRBJ2-7; TRBD2 aligns across 12 bases. The CDR3 totals 15 residues. With 3 bases clipped from V and 4 bases from J, the junction kept 5 bases outside the gene matches. CDR1 and CDR2 (germline): SGDLS, YYNGEE.

This sequence joins TRBV11-1 and TRBJ1-1; D may be TRBD1 (5 bases). The CDR3 totals 14 residues. Germline V gene lookup returns CDR1 SGHAT and CDR2 FQDESV (reference sequence). V lost 5 bases, J lost 0 bases, and 10 bases lay in between. Here the CDR3 reads CASSPGAMNTEAFF. The CDR3 DNA reads TGTGCCAGCAGCCCCGGGGCCATGAACACTGAAGCTTTCTTT.

The J gene is TRBJ1-6, the V gene TRBV18; TRBD1 is a possible D gene (6 bases). Germline V gene sequence: CDR1 KGHSH, CDR2 LQKENI. Trimming took off 4 bases at V and 10 bases at J, with 11 bases between the two ends. The length of the CDR3 is 13 residues. The CDR3 loop reads CASSLGTQSPLHF. CDR3 sequence (DNA): TGTGCCAGCTCACTCGGGACACAATCACCCCTCCACTTT.

In this sample, this clonotype turned up many times. The V gene is TRBV12-3 or TRBV12-4, the J gene TRBJ1-5; a weak D match, TRBD1 (5 bases). Trimming left V 5 bases short and J 4 bases short, with 9 bases between. The CDR3 runs to 13 residues. CDR3 DNA: TGTGCCAGCAGTAAGACAGTGAATCAGCCCCAGCATTTT. Its translation: CASSKTVNQPQHF.

This clonotype was seen more than once but under ten times. V gene TRBV10-3 combines with J gene TRBJ2-1, with TRBD2 matching 9 bases. CDR3 length: 18 residues. J was trimmed by 1 base and V by 2 bases; bases with no gene match: 9. CDR1 is ENHRY and CDR2 is SYGVKD in the germline V gene. Here the CDR3 reads CAISEPELAGESYNEQFF. The CDR3, as DNA: TGTGCCATCAGTGAGCCCGAGTTAGCGGGAGAATCCTACAATGAGCAGTTCTTC.

The V gene is TRBV5-6, the J gene TRBJ2-1; 10 bases line up with TRBD2. Per germline, CDR1 SGHDT and CDR2 YYEEEE. Losses at the gene ends were 6 bases for V and 7 bases for J; bases not matched to a gene: 10. CDR3 length equals 15 residues. The CDR3 coding sequence is TGTGCCAGCATCGTATCTAGCGGGGGTTTGAATGAGCAGTTCTTC. It is translated as CASIVSSGGLNEQFF.

At least ten counts were recorded for this clonotype. The chain is built from TRBV4-1 and TRBJ1-3; 7 nucleotides agree with TRBD1. CDR1 MGHRA and CDR2 YSYEKL come from the germline V gene. V lost 1 base, J lost 7 bases, and 7 bases stayed unmatched. This CDR3 contains 15 residues. The CDR3 DNA reads as TGCGCCAGCAGCCAAGGAGGAGGGGGCCTGAACACCATATATTTT. Residues: CASSQGGGGLNTIYF.

This clonotype has more than one count but fewer than ten. The J gene is TRBJ2-1, the V gene TRBV28; D ambiguous. V was trimmed by 8 bases and J by 1 base, leaving 15 bases between them. This CDR3 contains 15 residues. Germline V CDR1 and CDR2: MDHEN, SYDVKM. As DNA, the CDR3 is TGTGCCAGCCGCCCCCCGTGGCCTTCCTACAATGAGCAGTTCTTC. Translating it yields CASRPPWPSYNEQFF.

This clonotype appeared many times. The rearrangement uses TRBV12-3 or TRBV12-4 and TRBJ1-5; D is ambiguous. V was cut by 1 base and J by 1 base, with 11 bases left in between. CDR3 length equals 16 residues. In nucleotides, the CDR3 is TGTGCCAGCAGTTTAGGTGTTGTGGGGAGCAATCAGCCCCAGCATTTT. Protein sequence: CASSLGVVGSNQPQHF.

The V gene is TRBV27, the J gene TRBJ2-3; possibly TRBD1 for D (5 bases). The CDR3 is made up of 15 amino acids. With 5 bases removed from V and 4 bases from J, the gap between germline ends came to 16 bases. CDR1 MNHEY and CDR2 SMNVEV come from the germline V gene (reference sequence). As DNA, the CDR3 is TGTGCCAGCAGTCTAGTCCGGACACTATCAGATACGCAGTATTTT. It specifies CASSLVRTLSDTQYF.

This clonotype was observed at least ten times. J is TRBJ2-1 and V is TRBV5-6, with 10 bases identical to TRBD1. J lost 3 bases, V lost 4 bases, and 10 bases had no gene match. Germline CDR1 and CDR2: SGHDT and YYEEEE. The CDR3 has 17 amino acids. CDR3 DNA: TGTGCCAGCAGCCCATACCTAGGACAGGGGGTCTACAATGAGCAGTTCTTC. Translated, it gives CASSPYLGQGVYNEQFF.

This clonotype occurred many times. This chain joins TRBV19 and TRBJ1-5; a possible D gene is TRBD1 (5 bases). CDR1 and CDR2 from the germline V gene are LNHDA and SQIVND (reference sequence). V lost 3 bases to trimming and J lost 7 bases, with 13 bases between them. This CDR3 is built from 14 residues. This CDR3 is CASSMRQGGQPQHF. The DNA of the CDR3 is TGTGCCAGTAGTATGAGGCAGGGCGGGCAGCCCCAGCATTTT.

This clonotype was detected only a few times. The CDR3 does not close with the conserved phenylalanine or tryptophan, likely indicating a read error. The rearrangement links TRBV29-1 to TRBJ1-1; D is undetermined. Germline-derived CDR1 and CDR2 are SQVTM and ANQGSEA. Trimming stripped 4 bases from V and 1 base from J, with 13 bases between. This CDR3 region has 14 residues. In DNA form, the CDR3 reads TGCAGCGTTGTCGCCAGATTCGAGAACACTGAAGCTTTCCTT. This encodes CSVVARFENTEAFL.

In this sample, this clonotype turned up a few times. The chain is built from TRBV6-1 and TRBJ2-7; possible D gene TRBD1, 6 bases. The germline V gene has CDR1 MNHNS and CDR2 SASEGT. CDR3 size: 13 residues. Trimming took 10 bases from V and 0 from J, leaving 13 bases between them. The CDR3 here is CATYRVNSYEQYV. CDR3 coding DNA: TGTGCCACCTACAGGGTCAACTCCTACGAGCAGTACGTC.

This clonotype was picked up many times. The rearrangement uses TRBV12-3 or TRBV12-4 and TRBJ1-2; 11 positions match TRBD1. The CDR3 length is 14 residues. V lost 5 bases, J lost 10 bases, and 9 bases stayed unmatched. As DNA, the CDR3 is TGTGCCAGCAGTCGCGGACAGGGGGCGACTAACTACACCTTC. This encodes CASSRGQGATNYTF.

The chain combines TRBV10-3 with TRBJ2-3; D gene ambiguous. V dropped 0 bases and J dropped 1 base, with 8 bases sitting between them. In germline, CDR1 is ENHRY, CDR2 SYGVKD. This CDR3 comprises 15 residues. CDR3 residues: CAISESTVRTDTQYF. The CDR3 coding sequence is TGTGCCATCAGTGAGTCCACCGTTCGCACAGATACGCAGTATTTT.

In its sample, this clonotype was seen many times. This chain joins TRBV10-3 and TRBJ1-5; 7 nucleotides match TRBD1. The germline V gene has CDR1 ENHRY and CDR2 SYGVKD. Unmatched junction bases numbered 4, after V lost 0 bases and J lost 5 bases. CDR3 length equals 15 residues. CDR3 region: CAISESFTGDQPQHF. CDR3 sequence (DNA): TGTGCCATCAGTGAGTCGTTCACAGGGGATCAGCCCCAGCATTTT.

This clonotype was detected only a few times. The chain couples TRBV29-1 to TRBJ1-5; D may be TRBD1 (5 bases). The CDR3 consists of 15 residues. The germline gives CDR1 SQVTM, CDR2 ANQGSEA. For the CDR3, the DNA is TGCAACCATAAGGAGGAGCAGGGAACCAATCAGCCCCAGCATTTT. Residues: CNHKEEQGTNQPQHF.

V gene TRBV5-6 combines with J gene TRBJ1-2; D possibly corresponds to TRBD1 (5 bases). The CDR3 is 18 residues long. With 0 bases removed from V and 2 bases from J, the gap between germline ends came to 20 bases. The germline CDR1 and CDR2 sequences are SGHDT and YYEEEE. CDR3 in DNA: TGTGCCAGCAGCTTGGCCTTTGACGCCCGGAGGACAAACTATGGCTACACCTTC. Translated, it gives CASSLAFDARRTNYGYTF. Filled out from reference TRBV5-6 and TRBJ1-2, the complete variable domain reads DAGVTQSPTHLIKTRGQQVTLRCSPKSGHDTVSWYQQALGQGPQFIFQYYEEEERQRGNFPDRFSGHQFPNYSSELNVNALLLGDSALYLCASSLAFDARRTNYGYTFGSGTRLTVV.

The chain combines TRBV20-1 with TRBJ1-5, with 8 bases aligning to TRBD1. Germline values: CDR1 DFQATT, CDR2 SNEGSKA (reference sequence). The CDR3 length is 14 residues. V was clipped by 3 bases and J by 7 bases; unmatched bases: 8. This chain's CDR3 is CSASQDREGQPQHF. The CDR3 nucleotides read TGCAGTGCTAGCCAGGACAGGGAGGGGCAGCCCCAGCATTTT.

This rearrangement joins TRBV20-1 to TRBJ1-2, with TRBD1 matching 7 bases. The CDR3 covers 17 residues. Unmatched junction bases numbered 12, after V lost 0 bases and J lost 2 bases. The germline V gene has CDR1 DFQATT and CDR2 SNEGSKA (reference sequence). The CDR3 region has the DNA TGCAGTGCTAGAGATAGAACAGGGGTATTTGTAAACTATGGCTACACCTTC. As protein: CSARDRTGVFVNYGYTF.

The V and J genes are TRBV18 and TRBJ2-1; unclear D gene. V lost 6 bases and J 6 bases, leaving 12 bases between the germline ends. CDR1 is KGHSH, CDR2 LQKENI, per germline. The CDR3 contains 13 residues. CDR3 coding DNA: TGTGCCAGCTCTCCGCGCAAAACCAATGAGCAGTTCTTC. Its protein product is CASSPRKTNEQFF.

There are many counts of this clonotype. This chain links TRBV27 with TRBJ1-5; tentative D call: TRBD1 (5 bases). This CDR3 spans 13 amino acids. The germline V gene has CDR1 MNHEY and CDR2 SMNVEV (reference sequence). V was pared by 8 bases and J by 0 bases, with 8 bases between. In DNA, the CDR3 is TGTGCCAGCGGGGACTATAGCAATCAGCCCCAGCATTTT. This encodes CASGDYSNQPQHF.

A few counts support this clonotype. Here the CDR3 reads CASSHPATGNDSPLHF. The DNA of the CDR3 is TGTGCCAGCAGCCACCCGGCGACAGGGAACGATTCACCCCTCCACTTT. V is TRBV5-5 and J is TRBJ1-6; TRBD1 agrees at 7 bases. V lost 4 bases, J lost 8 bases, and 12 bases stayed unmatched. This CDR3 has 16 residues. CDR1 is SGHKS, CDR2 YYEKEE, per germline (reference sequence). Full variable domain (remainder filled in from reference TRBV5-5 and TRBJ1-6): DAGVTQSPTHLIKTRGQQVTLRCSPISGHKSVSWYQQVLGQGPQFIFQYYEKEERGRGNFPDRFSARQFPNYSSELNVNALLLGDSALYLCASSHPATGNDSPLHFGNGTRLTVT.

This clonotype was detected many times. The chain links TRBV29-1 to TRBJ1-3; no reliable D call. CDR1 SQVTM and CDR2 ANQGSEA come from the germline V gene. This CDR3 has 18 residues. The V and J ends lost 0 bases and 0 bases respectively, with 18 bases between them. This chain's CDR3 is CSVEDRNLPYSSGNTIYF. CDR3 in DNA: TGCAGCGTTGAAGACCGTAACCTTCCATACAGCTCTGGAAACACCATATATTTT.